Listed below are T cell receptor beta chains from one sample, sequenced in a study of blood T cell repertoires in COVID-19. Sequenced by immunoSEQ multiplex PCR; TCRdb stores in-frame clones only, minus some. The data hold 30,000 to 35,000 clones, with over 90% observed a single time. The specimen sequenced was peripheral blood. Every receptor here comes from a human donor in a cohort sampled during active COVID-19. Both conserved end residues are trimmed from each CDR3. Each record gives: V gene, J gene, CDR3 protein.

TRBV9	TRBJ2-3	ASSVGTSGSWGTDTQY
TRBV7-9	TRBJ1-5	ASSSYGWGHDQPQH
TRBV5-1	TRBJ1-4	ASSSRQGNNEKLF
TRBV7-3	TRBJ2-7	ASSLTTSYEQY
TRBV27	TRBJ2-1	ASSLSHGLYEQF
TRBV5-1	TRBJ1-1	ASRPRAVNTEAF
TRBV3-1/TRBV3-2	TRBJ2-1	ASSPGSSGGALTYNEQF
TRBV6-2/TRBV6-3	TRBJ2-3	ASSNGGGGTQY
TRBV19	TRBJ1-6	ASSIVPTGQGGSPLH
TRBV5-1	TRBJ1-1	ASMGETGIYQGTEAF
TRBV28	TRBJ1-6	ASRGAGGSPLH
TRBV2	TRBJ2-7	ASRGGPSEQY
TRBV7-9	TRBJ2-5	ASSPIGTSGQEETQY
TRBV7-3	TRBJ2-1	ASSLPAGGEQF
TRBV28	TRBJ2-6	ASSLFAGANVLT
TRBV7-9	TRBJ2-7	ASSSNRGHYEQY
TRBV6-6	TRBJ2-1	ASTQDPGLTDEQF
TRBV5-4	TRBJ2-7	ASSLEAAGGNEQY
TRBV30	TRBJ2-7	AWAPGQGYEQY
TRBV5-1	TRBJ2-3	ASSLEPGLAGGPGTDTQY
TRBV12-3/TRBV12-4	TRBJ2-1	ASSLVGGNEQF
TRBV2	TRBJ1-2	ASSPTVTNYGYT
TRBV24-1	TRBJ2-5	ATSDLPGTSDGQY
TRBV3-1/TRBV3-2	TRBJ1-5	ASSLWGGAQH
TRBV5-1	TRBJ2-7	ASSQSTAYEQY
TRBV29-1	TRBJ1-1	SGYWTGQPGDTEAF
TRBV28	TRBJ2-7	ASSADRGLYEQY
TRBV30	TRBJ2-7	AFRDRGGYEQY
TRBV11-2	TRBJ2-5	ASSLVMSGGLQETQY
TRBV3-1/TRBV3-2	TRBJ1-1	ASSQLDSTEAF